This TCR beta chain was found in a study of T cell responses to AZD1222 COVID-19 vaccine. Sequenced by immunoSEQ multiplex PCR; TCRdb stores in-frame clones only, minus some. The sample yields about 130,000 clones, about nine tenths seen once. Overall study findings and caveats: With two AZD1222 doses given, Spike-specific TCR breadth and depth both rose. Spike was spanned by vaccine-associated CD4 TCRs, with dominance at 160-218 and 743-854. Only a handful of individuals given AZD1222 were seropositive at baseline. Repertoires were obtained only post-peak T cell response.

Of note for this clone: What it binds is not known.

In germline, CDR1 is MDHEN, CDR2 SYDVKM. The trim removed 1 base at V and 4 bases at J, leaving 7 bases unmatched. The CDR3 is 16 residues long. This sequence originates from an adult in good health. This chain links TRBV28 with TRBJ1-2; 9 nucleotides align to TRBD1. The sequences come from peripheral blood, collected on day 0 of AZD1222 vaccination. The CDR3 DNA is TGTGCCAGCAGTTTATCTCCCGGGACAGGGATCTATGGCTACACCTTC. Protein: CASSLSPGTGIYGYTF.